A selection of T cell receptor beta chains follows, all from one sample in a study of identical twins. MiXCR, run by TCRdb on the 5' RACE reads, gives a single entry per CDR3 protein. The sample has 450,000 to 600,000 distinct CDR3 sequences, under 25% seen once. Separately, the same data were catalogued under a study of yellow fever vaccine responses in identical twins.

The specimen was CD4+ T cells sorted from blood. The receptors were sampled from a woman aged 18-29 years in good health. Each CDR3 is given with its conserved first and last residue. Each record gives: D gene, J gene, clone size, V gene, CDR3 protein, CDR3 DNA. A D gene is named only where the DNA matches it firmly. Clone size is not always given. Where it is, it says once, few, many or a class for expanded clones.

NA,TRBJ2-2,few,TRBV11-2,CASSLDRTPRELFF,TGTGCCAGCAGCTTAGACCGGACGCCCCGGGAGCTGTTTTTT
TRBD1,TRBJ2-5,NA,TRBV2,CASSPTPRQGGETQYF,TGTGCCAGCTCACCCACCCCCCGACAGGGTGGAGAGACCCAGTACTTC
NA,TRBJ1-1,NA,TRBV6-6,CASDRDPNTEAFF,TGTGCCAGCGACCGGGACCCGAACACTGAAGCTTTCTTT
NA,TRBJ2-3,few,TRBV20-1,CSAREARSTDTQYF,TGCAGTGCTAGAGAGGCTAGGAGCACAGATACGCAGTATTTT
NA,TRBJ2-6,NA,TRBV7-9,CASSIQGYGANVLTF,TGTGCCAGCAGCATACAGGGTTACGGGGCCAACGTCCTGACTTTC
NA,TRBJ2-1,many,TRBV24-1,CATSDPRGVSSYNEQFF,TGTGCCACCAGTGATCCAAGGGGGGTTAGCTCCTACAATGAGCAGTTCTTC
NA,TRBJ1-1,many,TRBV5-1,CASSFGNTEAFF,TGTGCCAGCAGTTTCGGGAACACTGAAGCTTTCTTT
NA,TRBJ1-2,few,TRBV5-6,CASSNRDFGTYGYTF,TGTGCCAGCAGCAACCGGGACTTTGGTACCTATGGCTACACCTTC
TRBD2,TRBJ2-3,many,TRBV5-1,CASSTGLAETDTQYF,TGCGCCAGCAGCACTGGACTAGCGGAGACAGATACGCAGTATTTT
TRBD2,TRBJ2-1,NA,TRBV24-1,CATSGGLAGGGNEQFF,TGTGCCACCAGTGGGGGACTAGCGGGAGGGGGTAATGAGCAGTTCTTC
NA,TRBJ2-4,NA,TRBV20-1,CSARDGQTAKNIQYF,TGCAGTGCTAGAGATGGACAGACAGCCAAAAACATTCAGTACTTC
NA,TRBJ2-1,few,TRBV12-3/TRBV12-4,CASSLGPSVGGNEQFF,TGTGCCAGCAGTTTAGGGCCTAGCGTTGGAGGGAATGAGCAGTTCTTC
TRBD2,TRBJ2-5,few,TRBV28,CASSLDAAGGPRETQYF,TGTGCCAGCAGTTTAGATGCAGCGGGAGGCCCAAGAGAGACCCAGTACTTC
TRBD1,TRBJ2-3,NA,TRBV5-1,CASSLSGRGDTQYF,TGCGCCAGCAGCTTGTCTGGCAGGGGGGATACGCAGTATTTT
NA,TRBJ2-5,NA,TRBV20-1,CSAKKETQYF,TGCAGTGCAAAGAAGGAGACCCAGTACTTC
TRBD1,TRBJ2-7,NA,TRBV28,CASSLSTGGLEQYF,TGTGCCAGCAGTTTATCGACAGGGGGACTGGAGCAGTACTTC
NA,TRBJ1-4,NA,TRBV12-3/TRBV12-4,CASGDFEKLFF,TGTGCCAGCGGGGATTTCGAAAAACTGTTTTTT
TRBD1,TRBJ2-1,few,TRBV27,CASTGQGGISSYNEQFF,TGTGCCAGCACGGGACAGGGGGGAATAAGCTCCTACAATGAGCAGTTCTTC
NA,TRBJ1-6,few,TRBV27,CARGGGSWNSPLHF,TGTGCCAGGGGTGGGGGGTCTTGGAATTCACCCCTCCACTTT
NA,TRBJ2-1,NA,TRBV5-1,CASSLEGGNYNEQFF,TGCGCCAGCAGCTTGGAGGGGGGAAACTACAATGAGCAGTTCTTC
NA,TRBJ1-1,NA,TRBV6-5,CASWRGAEAFF,TGTGCCAGCTGGCGGGGGGCGGAGGCTTTCTTT
NA,TRBJ1-1,NA,TRBV15,CATSRGRDTEAFF,TGTGCCACCAGCAGAGGCAGGGACACTGAAGCTTTCTTT
TRBD2,TRBJ2-7,few,TRBV5-5,CASSGGLAGGFYEQYF,TGTGCCAGCAGCGGGGGACTAGCGGGAGGGTTTTACGAGCAGTACTTC